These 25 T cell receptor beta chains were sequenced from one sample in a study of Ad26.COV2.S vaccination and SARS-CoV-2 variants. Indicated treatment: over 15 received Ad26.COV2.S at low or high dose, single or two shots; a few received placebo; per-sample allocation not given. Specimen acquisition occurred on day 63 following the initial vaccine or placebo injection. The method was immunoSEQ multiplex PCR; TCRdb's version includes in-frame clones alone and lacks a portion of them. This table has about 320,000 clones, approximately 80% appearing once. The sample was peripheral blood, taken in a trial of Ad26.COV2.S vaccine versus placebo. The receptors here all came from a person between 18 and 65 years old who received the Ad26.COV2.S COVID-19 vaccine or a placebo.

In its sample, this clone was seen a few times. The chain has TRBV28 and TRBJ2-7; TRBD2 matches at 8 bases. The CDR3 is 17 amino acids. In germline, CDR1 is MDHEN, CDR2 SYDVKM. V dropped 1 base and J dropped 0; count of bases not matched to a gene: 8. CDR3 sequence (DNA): TGTGCCAGCAGTTTATCTGGAAAAGCGGGGGACTCCTACGAGCAGTACTTC. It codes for CASSLSGKAGDSYEQYF.

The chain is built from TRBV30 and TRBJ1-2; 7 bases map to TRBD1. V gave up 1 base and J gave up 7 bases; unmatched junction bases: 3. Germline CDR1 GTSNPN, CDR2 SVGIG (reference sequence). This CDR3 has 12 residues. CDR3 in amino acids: CAWSEGGVGYTF. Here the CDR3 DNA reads TGTGCCTGGAGTGAAGGGGGCGTTGGCTACACCTTC. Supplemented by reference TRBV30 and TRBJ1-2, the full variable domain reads SQTIHQWPATLVQPVGSPLSLECTVEGTSNPNLYWYRQAAGRGLQLLFYSVGIGQISSEVPQNLSASRPQDRQFILSSKKLLLSDSGFYLCAWSEGGVGYTFGSGTRLTVV.

CDR3 coding DNA: TGCAGTGCTAGTGGCCCAGGGGCGGGTGAAAAACTGTTTTTT. It codes for CSASGPGAGEKLFF. This chain joins TRBV20-1 and TRBJ1-4; a possible D gene is TRBD1 (6 bases). CDR1 DFQATT and CDR2 SNEGSKA come from the germline V gene (reference sequence). This CDR3 region has 14 residues. The V end lost 3 bases, the J end lost 7 bases, and 15 bases lay between the germline ends.

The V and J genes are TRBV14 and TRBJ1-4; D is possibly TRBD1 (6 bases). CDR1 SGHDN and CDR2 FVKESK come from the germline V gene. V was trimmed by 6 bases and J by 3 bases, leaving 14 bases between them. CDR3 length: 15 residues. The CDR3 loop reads CASSEDRTSNEKLFF. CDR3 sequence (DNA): TGTGCCAGCAGTGAGGACAGAACTTCTAATGAAAAACTGTTTTTT.

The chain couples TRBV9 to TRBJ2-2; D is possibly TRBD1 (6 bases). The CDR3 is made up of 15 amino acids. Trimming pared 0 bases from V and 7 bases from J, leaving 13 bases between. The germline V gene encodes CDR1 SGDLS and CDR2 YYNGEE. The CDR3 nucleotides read TGTGCCAGCAGCGTAGACAGGGCCGGGATCGGGGAGCTGTTTTTT. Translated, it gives CASSVDRAGIGELFF.

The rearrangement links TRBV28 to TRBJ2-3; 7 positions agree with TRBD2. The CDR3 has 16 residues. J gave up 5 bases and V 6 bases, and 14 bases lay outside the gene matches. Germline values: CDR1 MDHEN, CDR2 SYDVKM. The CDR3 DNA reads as TGTGCCAGCAGCTCGTTAGCGGGCTCCCTGGGAGATACGCAGTATTTT. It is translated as CASSSLAGSLGDTQYF.

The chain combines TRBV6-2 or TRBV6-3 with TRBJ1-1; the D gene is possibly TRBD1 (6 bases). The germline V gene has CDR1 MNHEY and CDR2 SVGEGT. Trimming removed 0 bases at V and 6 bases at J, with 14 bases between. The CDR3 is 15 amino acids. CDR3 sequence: CASSYSRIGGPEAFF. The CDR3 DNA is TGTGCCAGCAGTTACTCCCGGATCGGGGGCCCTGAAGCTTTCTTT.

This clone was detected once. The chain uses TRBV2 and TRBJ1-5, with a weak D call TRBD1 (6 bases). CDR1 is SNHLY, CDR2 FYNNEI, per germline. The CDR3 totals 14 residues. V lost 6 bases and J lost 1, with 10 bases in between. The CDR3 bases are TGTGCCAGCAGATCAGGGGTCAGCAATCAGCCCCAGCATTTT. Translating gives CASRSGVSNQPQHF.

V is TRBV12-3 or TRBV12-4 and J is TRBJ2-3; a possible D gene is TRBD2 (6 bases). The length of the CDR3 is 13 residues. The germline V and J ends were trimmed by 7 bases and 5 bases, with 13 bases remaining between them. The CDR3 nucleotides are TGTGCCAGCATGGGGCGGGGTGGAGATACGCAGTATTTT. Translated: CASMGRGGDTQYF.

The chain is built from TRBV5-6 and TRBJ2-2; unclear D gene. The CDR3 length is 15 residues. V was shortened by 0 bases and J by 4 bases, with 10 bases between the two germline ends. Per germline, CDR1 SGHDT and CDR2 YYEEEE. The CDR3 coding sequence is TGTGCCAGCAGCTTGGCAGAGTCGATCACCGGGGAGCTGTTTTTT. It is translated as CASSLAESITGELFF. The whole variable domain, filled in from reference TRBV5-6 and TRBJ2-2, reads DAGVTQSPTHLIKTRGQQVTLRCSPKSGHDTVSWYQQALGQGPQFIFQYYEEEERQRGNFPDRFSGHQFPNYSSELNVNALLLGDSALYLCASSLAESITGELFFGEGSRLTVL.

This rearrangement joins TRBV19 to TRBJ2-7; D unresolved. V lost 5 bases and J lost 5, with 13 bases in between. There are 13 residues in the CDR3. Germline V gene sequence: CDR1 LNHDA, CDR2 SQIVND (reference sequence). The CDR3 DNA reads TGTGCCAGTAGTGGTTCGAAGAACGACGAGCAGTACTTC. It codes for CASSGSKNDEQYF.

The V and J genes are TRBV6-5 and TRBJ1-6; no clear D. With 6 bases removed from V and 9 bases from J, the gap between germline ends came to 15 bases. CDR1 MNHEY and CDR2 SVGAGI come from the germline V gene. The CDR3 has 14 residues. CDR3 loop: CASSQTRTGSPLHF. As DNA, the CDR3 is TGTGCCAGCAGCCAAACACGGACGGGTTCACCCCTCCACTTT.

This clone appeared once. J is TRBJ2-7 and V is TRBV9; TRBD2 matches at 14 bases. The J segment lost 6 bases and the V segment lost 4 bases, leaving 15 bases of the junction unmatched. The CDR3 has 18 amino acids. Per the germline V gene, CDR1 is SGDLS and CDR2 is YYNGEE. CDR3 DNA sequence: TGTGCCAGCAGCCCACAGATTTCGACTAGCGGGGGGGCCGCCGAGCAGTACTTC. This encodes CASSPQISTSGGAAEQYF.

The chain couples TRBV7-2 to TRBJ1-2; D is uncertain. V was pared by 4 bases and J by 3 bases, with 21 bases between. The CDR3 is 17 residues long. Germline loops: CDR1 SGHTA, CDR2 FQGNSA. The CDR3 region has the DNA TGTGCCAGCAGCTCCGATTATTCGGTAGGCAGAGACTATGGCTACACCTTC. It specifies CASSSDYSVGRDYGYTF. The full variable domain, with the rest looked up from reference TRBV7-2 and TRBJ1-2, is GAGVSQSPSNKVTEKGKDVELRCDPISGHTALYWYRQSLGQGLEFLIYFQGNSAPDKSGLPSDRFSAERTGGSVSTLTIQRTQQEDSAVYLCASSSDYSVGRDYGYTFGSGTRLTVV.

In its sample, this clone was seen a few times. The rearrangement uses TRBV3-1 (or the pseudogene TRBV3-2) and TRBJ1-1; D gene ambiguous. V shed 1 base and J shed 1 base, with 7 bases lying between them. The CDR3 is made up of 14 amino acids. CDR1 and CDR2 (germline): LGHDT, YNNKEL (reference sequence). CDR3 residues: CASSQGGGNTEAFF. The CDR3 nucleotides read TGTGCCAGCAGCCAAGGAGGCGGGAACACTGAAGCTTTCTTT.

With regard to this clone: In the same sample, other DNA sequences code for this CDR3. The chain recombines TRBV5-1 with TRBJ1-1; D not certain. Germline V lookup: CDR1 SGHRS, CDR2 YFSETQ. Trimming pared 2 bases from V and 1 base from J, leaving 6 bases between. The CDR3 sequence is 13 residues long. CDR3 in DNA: TGCGCCAGCAGCTTCGGTGAGAACACTGAAGCTTTCTTT. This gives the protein CASSFGENTEAFF.

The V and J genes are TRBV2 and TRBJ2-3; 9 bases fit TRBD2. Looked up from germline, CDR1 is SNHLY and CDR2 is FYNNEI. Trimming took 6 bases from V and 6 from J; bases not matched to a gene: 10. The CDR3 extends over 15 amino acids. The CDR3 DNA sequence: TGTGCCAGCAGAGCCCTAGCGGGACTGTTCGATACGCAGTATTTT. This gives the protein CASRALAGLFDTQYF.

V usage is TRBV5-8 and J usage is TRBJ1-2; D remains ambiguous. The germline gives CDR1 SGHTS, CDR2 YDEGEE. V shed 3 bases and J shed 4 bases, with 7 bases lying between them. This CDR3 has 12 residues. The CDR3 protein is CASSWRVYGYTF. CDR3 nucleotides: TGTGCCAGCAGCTGGAGGGTCTATGGCTACACCTTC. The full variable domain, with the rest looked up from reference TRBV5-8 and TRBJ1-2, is EAGVTQSPTHLIKTRGQQATLRCSPISGHTSVYWYQQALGLGLQFLLWYDEGEERNRGNFPPRFSGRQFPNYSSELNVNALELEDSALYLCASSWRVYGYTFGSGTRLTVV.

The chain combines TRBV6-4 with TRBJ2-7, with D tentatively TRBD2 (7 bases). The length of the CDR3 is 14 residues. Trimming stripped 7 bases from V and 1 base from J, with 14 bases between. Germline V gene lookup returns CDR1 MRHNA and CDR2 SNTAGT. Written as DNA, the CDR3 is TGTGCCAGCATCGCGCGGGGGCCGTCCTACGAGCAGTACTTC. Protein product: CASIARGPSYEQYF.

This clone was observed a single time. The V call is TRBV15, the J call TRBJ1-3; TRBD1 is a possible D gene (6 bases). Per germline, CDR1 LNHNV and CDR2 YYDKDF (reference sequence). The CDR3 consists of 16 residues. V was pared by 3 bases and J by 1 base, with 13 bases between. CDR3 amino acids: CATSRDRASSGNTIYF. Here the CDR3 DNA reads TGTGCCACCAGCAGGGACAGAGCCTCTTCTGGAAACACCATATATTTT.

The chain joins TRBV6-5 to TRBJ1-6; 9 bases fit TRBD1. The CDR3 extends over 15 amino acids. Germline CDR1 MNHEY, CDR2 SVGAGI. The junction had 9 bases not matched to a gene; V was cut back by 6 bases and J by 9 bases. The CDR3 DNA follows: TGTGCCAGCAGGGGGGAGACAGGGGGAGTTTCACCCCTCCACTTT. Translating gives CASRGETGGVSPLHF.

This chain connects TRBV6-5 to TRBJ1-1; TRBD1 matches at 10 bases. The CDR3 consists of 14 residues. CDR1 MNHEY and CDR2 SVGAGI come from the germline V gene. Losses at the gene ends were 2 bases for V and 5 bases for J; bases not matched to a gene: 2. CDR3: CASSYGTGETEAFF. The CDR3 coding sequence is TGTGCCAGCAGTTACGGGACAGGGGAAACTGAAGCTTTCTTT.

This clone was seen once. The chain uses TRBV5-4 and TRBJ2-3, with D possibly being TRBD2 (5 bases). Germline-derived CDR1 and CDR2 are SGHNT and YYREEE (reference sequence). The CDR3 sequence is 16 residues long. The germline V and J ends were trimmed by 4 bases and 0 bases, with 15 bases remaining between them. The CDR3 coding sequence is TGTGCCAGCAGCCCTAGGACTCAGACTAGCACAGATACGCAGTATTTT. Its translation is CASSPRTQTSTDTQYF.

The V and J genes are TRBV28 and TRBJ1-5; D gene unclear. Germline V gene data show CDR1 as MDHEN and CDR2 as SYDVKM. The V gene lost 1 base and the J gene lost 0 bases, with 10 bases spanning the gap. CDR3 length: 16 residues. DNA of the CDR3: TGTGCCAGCAGTTTATCGTGGAGATATAGCAATCAGCCCCAGCATTTT. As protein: CASSLSWRYSNQPQHF.

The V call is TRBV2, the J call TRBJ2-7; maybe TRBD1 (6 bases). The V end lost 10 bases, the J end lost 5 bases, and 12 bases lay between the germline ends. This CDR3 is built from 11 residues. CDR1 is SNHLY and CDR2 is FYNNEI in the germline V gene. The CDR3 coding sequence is TGTGCCACTACAGGGTCCCACGAGCAGTACTTC. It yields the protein CATTGSHEQYF.